These T cell receptor beta chains were read from a single sample in a study of T-cell memory formation after mild COVID-19. TCRdb called the 5' RACE reads again in MiXCR, with one record for every CDR3 protein. The table records 300,000 or so distinct CDR3 sequences, roughly 15% of them present only once. The sample comprised PBMCs or a T cell subset sorted from them (not recorded which). The receptors shown here come from a man aged 18-30 years who had mild COVID-19 (a few samples of this study predate the infection). Cell type and time point are not known. Both conserved end residues are part of each CDR3. A D gene is named only where the DNA matches it firmly. Expanded clones are given a class, and other clones once, few, many or no size at all.

D gene	clone size	J gene	V gene	CDR3 DNA	CDR3 protein
.	.	TRBJ2-5	TRBV12-3/TRBV12-4	TGTGCCAGCAGTTTCCAGGGAGAGACCCAGTACTTC	CASSFQGETQYF
.	.	TRBJ1-2	TRBV2	TGTGCCAGCAGGGATACAGGGTACGATGGCTACACCTTC	CASRDTGYDGYTF
TRBD2	.	TRBJ2-3	TRBV7-6	TGTGCCAGCAGCTTAAGGTCCCGAACTAGCGCCAGAGATAGCACAGATACGCAGTATTTT	CASSLRSRTSARDSTDTQYF
TRBD1	.	TRBJ1-1	TRBV24-1	TGTGCCACCAGTGATTGGGACAGGGGCTTCCCTGAAGCTTTCTTT	CATSDWDRGFPEAFF
.	few	TRBJ2-3	TRBV7-3	TGTGCCAGCAGCTTAAAACGGTTCCCAGATACGCAGTATTTT	CASSLKRFPDTQYF
.	few	TRBJ1-2	TRBV2	TGTGCCAGCAGTGAAGCAGGGTTAGGTGGCTACACCTTC	CASSEAGLGGYTF
TRBD1	.	TRBJ2-1	TRBV5-1	TGCGCCAGCAGCTTGGAAGGGACAGGGAAGGGGTACAAGTTCTTC	CASSLEGTGKGYKFF
TRBD1	.	TRBJ2-5	TRBV7-2	TGTGCCAGCAGCTTCACAGGGGTTGCTGGAGAGACCCAGTACTTC	CASSFTGVAGETQYF
TRBD1	.	TRBJ2-1	TRBV5-1	TGCGCCAGCAGCGAGGCTCGAGACAGGGCCTATGATGAGCAGTTCTTC	CASSEARDRAYDEQFF
.	.	TRBJ2-5	TRBV18	TGTGCCAGCGCCACTCCGGTTATCGGGACCCAGTACTTC	CASATPVIGTQYF
TRBD2	.	TRBJ2-2	TRBV6-5	TGTGCCAGCAAACCGGGACTAGGAGTCCGAGGGGAGCTGTTTTTT	CASKPGLGVRGELFF
.	.	TRBJ2-3	TRBV7-6	TGTGCCAGCAGCCCCCGGACCAGACTCTCCCTCGATACGCAGTATTTT	CASSPRTRLSLDTQYF
TRBD2	few	TRBJ2-5	TRBV7-2	TGTGCCAGCGTCAGGGTGCGGGGGGCCGGAGAGACCCAGTACTTC	CASVRVRGAGETQYF
.	.	TRBJ2-2	TRBV6-2/TRBV6-3	TGTGCCAGCAGGAGACTGGGGGCGCCGGGCACCGGGGAGCTGTTTTTT	CASRRLGAPGTGELFF
TRBD1	.	TRBJ2-2	TRBV9	TGTGCCAGCAGCGTCCGACAGGGAACCGGGGAGCTGTTTTTT	CASSVRQGTGELFF
.	many	TRBJ1-5	TRBV6-2/TRBV6-3	TGTGCCAGCAGGACCCTCGGGGACCAGCCCCAGCATTTT	CASRTLGDQPQHF
TRBD2	.	TRBJ2-3	TRBV11-2	TGTGCCAGCAGCTTAGTCGGGGGGGCAGTAGATACGCAGTATTTT	CASSLVGGAVDTQYF
TRBD2	.	TRBJ2-1	TRBV6-5	TGTGCCAGCAGTTCCCGTGCTAGCGGGGCAGAGCAGTTCTTC	CASSSRASGAEQFF
.	.	TRBJ2-7	TRBV6-2/TRBV6-3	TGTGCCAGCATGAAGGCCAGGGGCGACTACGAGCAGTACTTC	CASMKARGDYEQYF
.	.	TRBJ2-5	TRBV5-4	TGTGCCAGCAGCCATTCGGGCAGGCGAGAGACCCAGTACTTC	CASSHSGRRETQYF
.	.	TRBJ2-7	TRBV6-5	TGTGCCAGCAGTTACGACCTTCGAGAGAAGCAGTACTTC	CASSYDLREKQYF
TRBD2	few	TRBJ2-7	TRBV6-2/TRBV6-3	TGTGCCAGCAGTTCCCATCAGCGGGGGATCCACGAGCAGTACTTC	CASSSHQRGIHEQYF
.	few	TRBJ2-3	TRBV10-3	TGTGCCATTCATACAGGGTTGTATGGCACAGATACGCAGTATTTT	CAIHTGLYGTDTQYF
.	few	TRBJ1-6	TRBV5-1	TGCGCCAGCAGCTTGGACGGAACCAATTCACCCCTCCACTTT	CASSLDGTNSPLHF
.	.	TRBJ1-1	TRBV27	TGTGCCAGAAACAGTAACACTGAAGCTTTCTTT	CARNSNTEAFF
.	.	TRBJ2-5	TRBV3-1	TGTGCCAGCAGCACCTCCGGGGCTCAAGAGACCCAGTACTTC	CASSTSGAQETQYF
TRBD1	few	TRBJ2-3	TRBV10-3	TGTGCCATCAGTGAGTCTAGTATCCAGGGGGTGGATACGCAGTATTTT	CAISESSIQGVDTQYF
TRBD1	.	TRBJ1-3	TRBV18	TGTGCCAGCTCGCGAGGGACAGGCCAACTCTTCTCTGGAAACACCATATATTTT	CASSRGTGQLFSGNTIYF
.	.	TRBJ2-2	TRBV12-3/TRBV12-4	TGTGCCAGCACTTCAAGGTACACCGGGGAGCTGTTTTTT	CASTSRYTGELFF
.	.	TRBJ2-2	TRBV27	TGTGCCAGCAGCCAAAGAGGGGGGCACACCGGGGAGCTGTTTTTT	CASSQRGGHTGELFF
TRBD1	few	TRBJ1-1	TRBV6-5	TGTGCCAGCGCCGCGGCCGACAGGGAAACTGAAGCTTTCTTT	CASAAADRETEAFF
TRBD2	.	TRBJ2-7	TRBV6-6	TGTGCCAGCAATGGGAGCGGGGGGGTGAAGCAGTACTTC	CASNGSGGVKQYF
TRBD1	.	TRBJ1-5	TRBV7-2	TGTGCCAGCAGCTTAGGACAGGGTTACAATCAGCCCCAGCATTTT	CASSLGQGYNQPQHF
TRBD2	.	TRBJ2-7	TRBV18	TGTGCCAGCTCACCGGCGGGGGGTCCCTCCTACGAGCAGTACTTC	CASSPAGGPSYEQYF
.	.	TRBJ1-2	TRBV28	TGTGCCAGCGTGAGAAACTATGGCTACACCTTC	CASVRNYGYTF
.	.	TRBJ2-3	TRBV6-2/TRBV6-3	TGTGCCAGCACTACGACAGAACGGTTAAATACGCAGTATTTT	CASTTTERLNTQYF
TRBD1	.	TRBJ2-3	TRBV28	TGTGCCAGCAGGTTTTTCCCCGGGACAGTCACAGATACGCAGTATTTT	CASRFFPGTVTDTQYF
.	.	TRBJ2-3	TRBV3-1	TGTGCCAGCAGCCGGCACACAGATACGCAGTATTTT	CASSRHTDTQYF
.	.	TRBJ2-3	TRBV9	TGTGCCAGCAGCGTAAAGGGCACAGATACGCAGTATTTT	CASSVKGTDTQYF
.	few	TRBJ2-5	TRBV7-2	TGTGCCAGCAGCCGTCAGGGAAGAGAGACCCAGTACTTC	CASSRQGRETQYF
.	.	TRBJ2-7	TRBV29-1	TGCAGCGTTGATCGCGGTTTCGAGCAGTACTTC	CSVDRGFEQYF
.	.	TRBJ2-7	TRBV9	TGTGCCAGCAGCCCCATGGATAGGGGGGCCTACGAGCAGTACTTC	CASSPMDRGAYEQYF
.	.	TRBJ2-3	TRBV5-1	TGCGCCAGCTGCGGTGGGACCCGCACAGATACGCAGTATTTT	CASCGGTRTDTQYF
TRBD1	many	TRBJ2-5	TRBV7-2	TGTGCCAGCAGCCCCCGGACAGGTCAAGAGACCCAGTACTTC	CASSPRTGQETQYF
.	.	TRBJ1-4	TRBV4-1	TGCGCCAGCAGCCACCCCAGTAGGCGGACTAATGAAAAACTGTTTTTT	CASSHPSRRTNEKLFF
.	.	TRBJ2-3	TRBV18	TGTGCCAGCTCACGACAGGAGACTAGCACAGATACGCAGTATTTT	CASSRQETSTDTQYF
.	.	TRBJ1-5	TRBV6-2/TRBV6-3	TGTGCCAGCAGTTCGAATACCAATCAGCCCCAGCATTTT	CASSSNTNQPQHF
.	few	TRBJ2-7	TRBV6-1	TGTGCCAGCAAGCGCGGGGACAGCTACGAGCAGTACTTC	CASKRGDSYEQYF
.	.	TRBJ2-7	TRBV7-2	TGTGCCAGCAGCTTAGCTACCAGGGGGGACGAGCAGTACTTC	CASSLATRGDEQYF
.	.	TRBJ1-1	TRBV20-1	TGCAGTGCTAGAGTGTCGGCTGAAGCTTTCTTT	CSARVSAEAFF
.	.	TRBJ1-2	TRBV20-1	TGCAGTGCTCGGATCGTCAGCGGCTATGGCTACACCTTC	CSARIVSGYGYTF
TRBD1	few	TRBJ2-7	TRBV11-2	TGTGCCAGCAGCTTAGATTGGGGACAGAATTACGAGCAGTACTTC	CASSLDWGQNYEQYF
.	few	TRBJ2-7	TRBV19	TGTGCCAGTAGTATAGATGTCCAGAGCTCCTACGAGCAGTACTTC	CASSIDVQSSYEQYF
.	.	TRBJ2-3	TRBV6-1	TGTGCCAGCAGTGAAATGGTTGGGGCAGGGGATACGCAGTATTTT	CASSEMVGAGDTQYF
.	few	TRBJ1-4	TRBV18	TGTGCCAGCTCACCATCTTCGGGGGGAGAAGAAAAACTGTTTTTT	CASSPSSGGEEKLFF